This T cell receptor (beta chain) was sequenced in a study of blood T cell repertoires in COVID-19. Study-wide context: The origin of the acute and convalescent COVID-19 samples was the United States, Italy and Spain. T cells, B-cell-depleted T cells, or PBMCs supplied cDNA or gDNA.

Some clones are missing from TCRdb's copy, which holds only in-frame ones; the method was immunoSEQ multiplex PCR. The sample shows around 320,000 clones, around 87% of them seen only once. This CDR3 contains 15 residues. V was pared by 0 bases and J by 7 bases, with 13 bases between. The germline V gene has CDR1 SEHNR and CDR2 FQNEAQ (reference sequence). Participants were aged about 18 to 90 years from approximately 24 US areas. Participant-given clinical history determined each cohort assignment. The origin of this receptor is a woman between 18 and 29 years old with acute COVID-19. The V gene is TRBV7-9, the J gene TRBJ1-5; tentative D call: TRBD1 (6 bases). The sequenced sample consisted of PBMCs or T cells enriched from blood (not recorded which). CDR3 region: CASSLAPGDEQPQHF. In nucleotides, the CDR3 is TGTGCCAGCAGCTTAGCCCCAGGGGACGAACAGCCCCAGCATTTT.